A selection of T cell receptor beta chains follows, all from one sample in a study of post-analysis software for immune sequencing data. Via MiXCR, TCRdb re-called the PCR reads, giving one row per CDR3 protein. This table has about 540,000 distinct CDR3 sequences, 34% appearing once. The material sequenced was blood. The receptors were gathered from a girl aged 2-17 years with multiple sclerosis. The CDR3 runs from the conserved cysteine through the conserved F or W. The order of the fields is D gene, J gene, clone size, V gene, CDR3 DNA, CDR3 protein. A D gene is named only where the DNA matches it firmly. Size tells how often a clone was seen (once, few, many) or the class of an expanded clone, and some rows leave it out.

>-|TRBJ2-7|-|TRBV2
TGTGCCAGCAGGCGGGGAACTTCCTGCGAGCAGTACTTC
CASRRGTSCEQYF
>TRBD2|TRBJ2-3|few|TRBV6-2/TRBV6-3
TGTGCCAGCAGTTACTCGATCCAGCGGGGGGGCGGAGATACGCAGTATTTT
CASSYSIQRGGGDTQYF
>-|TRBJ1-1|-|TRBV7-6
TGTGCCAGCAGCTTATTAGGGTTAACTGAAGCTTTCTTT
CASSLLGLTEAFF
>-|TRBJ2-3|few|TRBV29-1
TGCAGCGTTACCCCGGATACGCAGTATTTT
CSVTPDTQYF
>-|TRBJ1-4|-|TRBV20-1
TGCAGTTCACCCAAAGGGAGTGAAAAACTGTTTTTT
CSSPKGSEKLFF
>-|TRBJ1-3|-|TRBV5-1
TGCGCCAGCAGCTTGGCCGGTCCGGATTCGGCCTCTGGAAACACCATATATTTT
CASSLAGPDSASGNTIYF
>TRBD1|TRBJ1-4|-|TRBV5-1
TGCGCCAGCAGCCCTACAGGGGGCTTGGATGAAAAACTGTTTTTT
CASSPTGGLDEKLFF
>-|TRBJ2-7|-|TRBV25-1
TGTGCCAGCAGTGACTCAGCCGCGGGGGCTAACTACGAGCAGTACTTC
CASSDSAAGANYEQYF
>-|TRBJ2-3|few|TRBV5-1
TGCGCCAGCAGCTTGTGGACACCTAGCACAGATACGCAGTATTTT
CASSLWTPSTDTQYF
>-|TRBJ1-1|-|TRBV29-1
TGCAGCGCCCGGGCGTCGGGGAACACTGAAGCTTTCTTT
CSARASGNTEAFF
>-|TRBJ1-2|-|TRBV3-1
TGTGCCAGCAGCCAAGATCTCCTCGGAAGCTATGGCTACACCTTC
CASSQDLLGSYGYTF
>TRBD1|TRBJ2-1|-|TRBV7-3
TGTGCCAGCAGCATGCGACAGGGGGCGAGAGGCAATGAGCAGTTCTTC
CASSMRQGARGNEQFF
>-|TRBJ1-6|-|TRBV9
TGTGCCAGCAGCGTAGAGGACTCGGATTCACCCCTCCACTTT
CASSVEDSDSPLHF
>-|TRBJ1-4|-|TRBV19
TGTGCCAGTAGTATTACCAGGGGAACTAATGAAAAACTGTTTTTT
CASSITRGTNEKLFF
>-|TRBJ2-3|once|TRBV5-1
TGCGCCAGCAGCTTGAACGGGCCGCCCACAGATACGCAGTATTTT
CASSLNGPPTDTQYF
>-|TRBJ2-7|-|TRBV15
TGTGCCACCAGCAGAGACTCCGAGACAGGCTTTCCTTACGAGCAGTACTTC
CATSRDSETGFPYEQYF
>TRBD1|TRBJ1-5|-|TRBV4-1
TGCGCCAGCAGCCAAGATCCCGACAGGGAGCGGCCCCAGCATTTT
CASSQDPDRERPQHF
>-|TRBJ2-1|few|TRBV20-1
TGCAGTGCTCACGGACTTACACTCGACACCTACAATGAGCAGTTCTTC
CSAHGLTLDTYNEQFF
>-|TRBJ1-2|few|TRBV25-1
TGTGCCAGCAGTGAAAAGACGGAAATGCATGGCTACACCTTC
CASSEKTEMHGYTF
>TRBD1|TRBJ2-5|-|TRBV6-5
TGTGCCAGCAGCCAAGGGACAGTTTGGGGTGGCGAGACCCAGTACTTC
CASSQGTVWGGETQYF
>TRBD1|TRBJ2-7|-|TRBV14
TGTGCCAGCAGCCTCGGGACAGGGCGTGGGCAGTACTTC
CASSLGTGRGQYF
>-|TRBJ2-1|few|TRBV7-6
TGTGCCAGCAGCTTAGGTCCTAGCCCTCCGCTAAATGAGCAGTTCTTC
CASSLGPSPPLNEQFF